The 15 T cell receptor beta chains below were found in one sample sequenced in a study of tumor and adjacent non-tumor tissue in lung cancer. RNA was extracted from bulk tissue without any cell sorting. More than 3 cm separated this lung sample from the edge of the tumor. The library came from three nested PCR rounds adapted from ARM-PCR protocols. Using its own MiXCR run on the multiplex PCR reads, TCRdb lists one record per CDR3 protein. The sample shows approximately 100,000 distinct CDR3 sequences, 55% to 65% of them seen only once. What was sequenced was distant non-tumor lung tissue. These receptors all stem from a man aged 25-45 years with non-small cell lung cancer.

Concerning this clonotype: At one end, the junction sequence differs from germline, possibly due to a read error. The chain combines TRBV6-5 with TRBJ2-1; no reliable D call. CDR3 length: 16 amino acids. CDR1 is MNHEY and CDR2 is SVGAGI in the germline V gene. The chain's CDR3 is CASSKTSQASYNEQLF. DNA of the CDR3: TGTGCCAGCAGTAAGACCTCGCAGGCTTCCTACAATGAGCAGCTCTTC.

At least ten counts were recorded for this clonotype. This may come from a read error, since a much larger clone is one base off. This chain connects TRBV11-2 to TRBJ1-3; weak D call: TRBD1 (6 bases). This CDR3 contains 15 residues. Per germline, CDR1 SGHAT and CDR2 FQNNGV. Trimming stripped 5 bases from V and 2 bases from J, with 13 bases between. This chain's CDR3 is CASSRVPGAGNTIYF. CDR3 nucleotide sequence: TGTGCCAGCAGCCGAGTCCCAGGGGCTGGAAACACCATATATTTT.

Concerning this clonotype itself: Germline is not matched at one junction end, which may reflect a read error. The chain is built from TRBV11-1 and TRBJ2-7; D ambiguous. CDR1 SGHAT and CDR2 FQDESV come from the germline V gene (reference sequence). The CDR3 contains 13 residues. This CDR3 reads CASSLVGPYEQYF. The CDR3 nucleotides read TGTGCCAGTAGCTTAGTGGGCCCCTACGAGCAGTACTTC.

In its sample, this clonotype is large. The chain joins TRBV20-1 to TRBJ1-1; D gene uncertain. V dropped 5 bases and J dropped 5 bases, with 12 bases sitting between them. This CDR3 spans 12 amino acids. Germline V gene lookup returns CDR1 DFQATT and CDR2 SNEGSKA (reference sequence). The CDR3 DNA sequence: TGCAGTGCTCACCCGGGTGGAACTGAAGCTTTCTTT. Amino acids: CSAHPGGTEAFF.

The V call is TRBV20-1, the J call TRBJ2-7, with D uncertain. The V gene lost 1 base and the J gene lost 5 bases, with 12 bases spanning the gap. The CDR3 extends over 13 amino acids. The germline V gene has CDR1 DFQATT and CDR2 SNEGSKA (reference sequence). The CDR3, as DNA: TGCAGTGCTAGAGCCCTTACTATCGACGAGCAGTACGTC. Protein product: CSARALTIDEQYV.

This clonotype occurred a few times. This may be a read error: a much more frequent sequence differs by one nucleotide. This sequence joins TRBV12-3 or TRBV12-4 and TRBJ1-3; D remains unclear. The V end was cut by 1 base, the J end by 0 bases, with 7 bases between. This CDR3 has 15 amino acids. The CDR3 is CASSLVPYSGNTIYF. The CDR3 nucleotides are TGTGCCAGCAGTTTAGTACCGTACTCTGGAAACACCATATATTTT.

Note on this clonotype: The junction shows a germline mismatch at one end, possibly a read error. The chain has TRBV6-2 or TRBV6-3 and TRBJ2-2; D is perhaps TRBD1 or TRBD2 (5 bases each). Germline CDR1 and CDR2: MNHEY and SVGEGT. This CDR3 has 15 amino acids. Here the CDR3 reads CASTPLGTITGEMYF. In DNA form, the CDR3 reads TGTGCCAGCACCCCTCTCGGGACCATCACCGGGGAGATGTATTTT.

Regarding this clonotype: One end of the junction is discordant with germline, which a read error may explain. The V gene is TRBV20-1, the J gene TRBJ2-2; D remains ambiguous. The CDR3 loop spans 14 amino acids. Germline CDR1 reads DFQATT; CDR2 reads SNEGSKA (reference sequence). CDR3 sequence reads: CRARARALYGELFF. DNA for the CDR3: TGCAGAGCTAGAGCAAGGGCGCTCTACGGGGAGCTGTTTTTT.

The chain recombines TRBV20-1 with TRBJ1-6, with D maybe TRBD1 (6 bases). V shed 3 bases and J shed 10 bases, with 13 bases lying between them. CDR3 length: 13 amino acids. The germline V gene has CDR1 DFQATT and CDR2 SNEGSKA (reference sequence). The CDR3 is CSARGTGGSPLHF. CDR3 DNA: TGCAGTGCTAGGGGGACTGGGGGCTCACCCCTCCACTTT.

Only one count was recorded for this clonotype. A single base separates this from a much larger clone, so it may be a read error. The chain uses TRBV6-5 and TRBJ2-2; no definite D call. The CDR3 loop spans 14 amino acids. Germline V lookup: CDR1 MNHEY, CDR2 SVGAGI. The CDR3: CTSSYQDPAGELFF. As DNA, the CDR3 is TGTACCAGCAGTTACCAGGACCCCGCGGGGGAGCTGTTTTTT.

This clonotype was observed a single time. A much bigger clone sits one base away, suggesting this may be a read error. The chain joins TRBV5-1 to TRBJ2-5; possible D gene TRBD2, 6 bases. CDR3 length: 15 amino acids. The germline CDR1 and CDR2 sequences are SGHRS and YFSETQ. V lost 6 bases, J lost 1 base, and 16 bases lay in between. As DNA, the CDR3 is TGCGCCAGCACCCTCGGGGGACGGGGCCAAGAGACCCAGTACTTC. Translation: CASTLGGRGQETQYF. The variable domain in full, with the rest retrieved from reference TRBV5-1 and TRBJ2-5, is KAGVTQTPRYLIKTRGQQVTLSCSPISGHRSVSWYQQTPGQGLQFLFEYFSETQRNKGNFPGRFSGRQFSNSRSEMNVSTLELGDSALYLCASTLGGRGQETQYFGPGTRLLVL.

Details on this clonotype: The missing conserved phenylalanine or tryptophan at the end of this CDR3 makes a read error likely. This chain links TRBV4-3 with TRBJ2-7; D is undetermined. CDR1 LGHNA and CDR2 YSLEER come from the germline V gene. CDR3 length equals 16 residues. The CDR3, as DNA: TGCACCAGCAGCCAGTCTGGTCGGACGGACGCCTACGAGCAGTACTAC. Translating gives CTSSQSGRTDAYEQYY.

This clonotype came up many times. The CDR3 spells CASSYAGEYQPQHF. Written as DNA, the CDR3 is TGTGCCAGCAGTTACGCAGGGGAGTATCAGCCCCAGCATTTT. The rearrangement uses TRBV6-2 or TRBV6-3 and TRBJ1-5, with a possible D match to TRBD1 (6 bases). The CDR3 is 14 amino acids. The germline CDR1 and CDR2 sequences are MNHEY and SVGEGT. Trimming left V 2 bases short and J 5 bases short, with 10 bases between.

Comments on this clonotype: Relative to the germline gene, one junction end is altered; a read error may explain this. The chain combines TRBV11-3 with TRBJ2-6; D perhaps matches TRBD1 (5 bases). The CDR3 length is 15 residues. CDR1 and CDR2 from the germline V gene are SGHNT and YENEEA. CDR3 amino acids: CVSCLGAAGANVLTF. CDR3 nucleotides: TGTGTCAGCTGCTTAGGGGCAGCCGGGGCCAACGTCCTGACTTTC.

Details on this clonotype: One junction end disagrees with the germline gene, perhaps due to a read error. CDR3 residues: CASSAAGANFEQHF. In DNA form, the CDR3 reads TGTGCCAGCAGCGCGGCCGGGGCCAACTTCGAGCAGCACTTC. The rearrangement uses TRBV5-4 and TRBJ2-7, with D possibly called TRBD1 or TRBD2 (5 bases each). Germline V lookup: CDR1 SGHNT, CDR2 YYREEE (reference sequence). This CDR3 is 14 amino acids long.